The rows below give T cell receptor beta chains drawn from one sample of a study of blood T cell repertoires in COVID-19. Measured with immunoSEQ multiplex PCR; TCRdb has only the in-frame clones, and not every one. The data contain some 64,000 clones, approximately 86% of them seen just once; the ten biggest clones take up less than 4.5%. Material: peripheral blood. These receptors were taken from a man aged 45 to 65 with active COVID-19. Each CDR3 is given with its conserved first and last residue.

TRBJ2-2 TRBV2 CATWTSGATSGELFF
TRBJ1-1 TRBV6-6 CATSLRTEAFF
TRBJ1-1 TRBV11-1 CASSPTGPTEAFF
TRBJ2-7 TRBV7-8 CASSGQPLGGGYEQYF
TRBJ1-1 TRBV18 CASSRQGANTEAFF
TRBJ1-2 TRBV7-9 CASSLASQEWQGMDYGYTF
TRBJ2-3 TRBV5-4 CASSLGGVATSTDTQYF
TRBJ2-2 TRBV7-9 CASSLRGTGELFF
TRBJ2-1 TRBV15 CATSRRLRTGGPHEQFF
TRBJ1-2 TRBV6-6 CASSLPDRGRGYTF
TRBJ2-3 TRBV6-4 CASSEWGGLSTDTQYF
TRBJ2-3 TRBV30 CAWVFGYTQYF
TRBJ2-2 TRBV6-2/TRBV6-3 CASSYYRVDTGELFF
TRBJ1-1 TRBV4-1 CASSPALGRVSTEAFF
TRBJ1-2 TRBV6-2/TRBV6-3 CASSYFTGMSGYTF
TRBJ2-5 TRBV10-3 CATRSQGREFGETQYF
TRBJ1-1 TRBV7-9 CASSFGTGGTEAFF
TRBJ2-4 TRBV7-3 CASSLKLLWDRGLAKNIQYF
TRBJ1-4 TRBV6-5 CATQGGLNEKLFF
TRBJ2-1 TRBV5-6 CASSLWWGRGNEQFF
TRBJ2-3 TRBV5-4 CASQLHSGSTDTQYF
TRBJ2-5 TRBV18 CASSPGLGLGETQYF
TRBJ1-6 TRBV6-1 CASSEEGHRGRSPLHF
TRBJ1-1 TRBV5-1 CASSPSVVNTEAFF
TRBJ2-3 TRBV6-2/TRBV6-3 CASSWSGGYTQYF
TRBJ1-5 TRBV11-2 CASSLSIRDQPQHF
TRBJ2-3 TRBV5-1 CASTRTENTDTQYF
TRBJ2-1 TRBV7-8 CASSSGTSGGAGFNEQFF
TRBJ1-4 TRBV11-2 CASSLTGPTNEKLFF
TRBJ1-2 TRBV7-9 CASSPTTGTTYGYTF
TRBJ2-5 TRBV4-3 CASSRLRLDYHTQYF
TRBJ1-5 TRBV4-1 CASSQRDRAGQPQHF
TRBJ1-5 TRBV27 CASSWAGDLQPQHF
TRBJ2-7 TRBV4-1 CASSQVGAARGYEQYF
TRBJ2-4 TRBV15 CATSRGQSVKNIQYF
TRBJ2-7 TRBV4-1 CASSPRPGLAGGSKGYEQYF
TRBJ2-5 TRBV7-2 CASTLRVPGGHLQETQYF
TRBJ1-4 TRBV30 CAWNPGSQYRLFF
TRBJ2-7 TRBV9 CASGTETYEQYF
TRBJ2-5 TRBV7-2 CASSLGTHQETQYF
TRBJ1-1 TRBV6-5 CASSFSRTVEAFF
TRBJ1-6 TRBV20-1 CSASVNNSPLHF
TRBJ1-3 TRBV4-2 CASSQATGKTGNTIYF
TRBJ1-4 TRBV5-5 CASSLVAASNEKLFF
TRBJ1-4 TRBV18 CASSSGTGAQWGEKLFF
TRBJ2-3 TRBV7-3 CASSQAGDTQYF
TRBJ1-5 TRBV5-1 CASSLAGQVNQPQHF
TRBJ2-1 TRBV5-6 CASSSLKRGDEFF
TRBJ1-1 TRBV6-5 CARGRLNTEAFF
TRBJ2-5 TRBV5-1 CASSPVDGRETQYF
TRBJ2-1 TRBV10-3 CAISAVGVNEQFF
TRBJ2-7 TRBV5-1 CASTTNSGGGYEQYF
TRBJ1-5 TRBV4-3 CATSGDLNQPQHF
TRBJ2-4 TRBV19 CASKSQGGKNIQYF
TRBJ2-1 TRBV11-2 CASSSSSGLGFF
TRBJ1-3 TRBV9 CASSVRAGLESGNTIYF
TRBJ2-7 TRBV7-9 CASSLINDSGEQYF